One and the same sample provided the 11 T cell receptor beta chains below, sequenced in a study of CD8+ T cells in alopecia areata. RNA extraction was followed by reverse transcription into cDNA, which acted as the sequencing template. TCRdb's table, derived via immunoSEQ multiplex PCR, lists solely in-frame clones and lacks some. The table includes roughly 180,000 clones, roughly 60% detected once. Specimen: CD4+ T cells sorted from blood, collected at week 0. Receptors were obtained from a human donor with alopecia areata.

The J gene is TRBJ1-6, the V gene TRBV30; D call uncertain. Trimming took 8 bases from V and 6 from J, leaving 11 bases between them. The germline V gene encodes CDR1 GTSNPN and CDR2 SVGIG (reference sequence). This CDR3 spans 12 amino acids. This CDR3 is CAIRGGNSPLHF. The CDR3 DNA reads TGTGCCATCCGGGGTGGTAATTCACCCCTCCACTTT.

The V gene is TRBV29-1, the J gene TRBJ2-5; 13 positions agree with TRBD2. The CDR3 totals 13 residues. With 4 bases clipped from V and 14 bases from J, the junction kept 10 bases outside the gene matches. The germline gives CDR1 SQVTM, CDR2 ANQGSEA. CDR3 protein: CSVVRPLAGGQYF. The CDR3 DNA sequence: TGCAGCGTTGTACGGCCACTAGCGGGGGGGCAATACTTC.

About this clone: Other DNA sequences in the sample encode the same CDR3. The rearrangement joins TRBV30 to TRBJ1-2, with D perhaps TRBD1 (5 bases). Trimming took 2 bases from V and 6 from J, leaving 7 bases between them. Germline V gene sequence: CDR1 GTSNPN, CDR2 SVGIG (reference sequence). The CDR3 has 11 residues. The CDR3: CAWSPGNGYTF. CDR3 nucleotides: TGTGCCTGGAGTCCAGGGAATGGCTACACCTTC.

This rearrangement joins TRBV15 to TRBJ2-5, with D hard to call. CDR1 LNHNV and CDR2 YYDKDF come from the germline V gene (reference sequence). This CDR3 is 11 amino acids long. Between the trimmed V and J ends, which lost 0 bases and 4 bases, there was a span of 0 bases. The CDR3 region has the DNA TGTGCCACCAGCAGAGAAGAGACCCAGTACTTC. Translating gives CATSREETQYF.

Concerning this clone itself: Other DNA sequences from this sample encode an identical CDR3 as well. The genes are TRBV4-3 and TRBJ2-7; 7 bases agree with TRBD2. With V trimmed by 4 bases and J by 0 bases, 3 bases remained unmatched. Germline CDR1 LGHNA, CDR2 YSLEER. The CDR3 extends over 14 amino acids. The CDR3 coding sequence is TGCGCCAGCAGCCCAGCGGGGAGCTCCTACGAGCAGTACTTC. Translating gives CASSPAGSSYEQYF.

This clone was counted only a few times. The rearrangement uses TRBV19 and TRBJ2-2; tentatively, D is TRBD1 or TRBD2 (6 bases each). This CDR3 spans 16 amino acids. Germline V gene lookup returns CDR1 LNHDA and CDR2 SQIVND (reference sequence). The germline V and J ends were trimmed by 6 bases and 5 bases, with 19 bases remaining between them. Here the CDR3 reads CASSYRGPRTTGELFF. CDR3 coding DNA: TGTGCCAGTAGCTACCGGGGGCCTCGGACGACCGGGGAGCTGTTTTTT.

The chain employs TRBV9 and TRBJ2-2; D not resolved. CDR1 and CDR2 (germline): SGDLS, YYNGEE. The CDR3 is made up of 16 amino acids. The germline V and J ends were trimmed by 2 bases and 5 bases, with 16 bases remaining between them. CDR3 sequence reads: CASSVQPAGPTGELFF. The CDR3, as DNA: TGTGCCAGCAGCGTCCAGCCGGCCGGGCCAACCGGGGAGCTGTTTTTT.

The chain uses TRBV2 and TRBJ1-1; D is perhaps TRBD1 (5 bases). Trimming pared 1 base from V and 0 bases from J, leaving 9 bases between. The CDR3 loop spans 15 amino acids. Germline V gene lookup returns CDR1 SNHLY and CDR2 FYNNEI. The CDR3 sequence: CASSEVGTVNTEAFF. CDR3 DNA sequence: TGTGCCAGCAGTGAAGTCGGGACGGTGAACACTGAAGCTTTCTTT.

This chain uses TRBV7-7 with TRBJ2-5; D may match TRBD1 or TRBD2 (5 bases each). Germline-derived CDR1 and CDR2 are SSHAT and FNYEAQ (reference sequence). The CDR3 consists of 14 residues. Trimming removed 5 bases at V and 3 bases at J, with 13 bases between. The chain's CDR3 is CASSPPGREETQYF. The CDR3 DNA reads as TGTGCCAGCAGCCCTCCGGGACGGGAAGAGACCCAGTACTTC. The entire variable domain, with the rest obtained from reference TRBV7-7 and TRBJ2-5, is as follows: GAGVSQSPRYKVTKRGQDVTLRCDPISSHATLYWYQQALGQGPEFLTYFNYEAQPDKSGLPSDRFSAERPEGSISTLTIQRTEQRDSAMYRCASSPPGREETQYFGPGTRLLVL.

This chain uses TRBV5-1 with TRBJ2-7, with D possibly being TRBD1 (6 bases). This CDR3 region has 14 residues. The V gene lost 4 bases and the J gene lost 0 bases, with 11 bases spanning the gap. Germline V gene sequence: CDR1 SGHRS, CDR2 YFSETQ. As DNA, the CDR3 is TGCGCCAGCAGCCCGTACAGGGTCTCCTACGAGCAGTACTTC. As protein: CASSPYRVSYEQYF.

The genes are TRBV29-1 and TRBJ1-2, with 7 bases aligning to TRBD1. The germline CDR1 and CDR2 sequences are SQVTM and ANQGSEA. The length of the CDR3 is 13 residues. J lost 8 bases, V lost 6 bases, and 12 bases had no gene match. The CDR3 sequence is CSVMTGQRIGYTF. The CDR3 nucleotides are TGCAGCGTAATGACAGGGCAACGGATAGGCTACACCTTC.